This T cell receptor beta chain stems from a study of CD8 T cells in ankylosing spondylitis. Study-wide results and limits: A TCR beta motif of several highly homologous variants appeared characteristic of ankylosing spondylitis blood.

A word on this clonotype: Antigen specificity is unknown.

V lost 2 bases and J lost 6; bases outside the gene matches: 7. Germline assignment: CDR1 DFQATT and CDR2 SNEGSKA (reference sequence). This CDR3 has 14 residues. TCRdb itself ran the 5' RACE reads through MiXCR, one entry per CDR3 protein. The table has almost 400,000 distinct CDR3 sequences, 20% to 25% seen once; the top ten hold less than 20%. This clonotype originated in a male donor with ankylosing spondylitis. The sample comprised blood, either unsorted or a sorted T cell fraction (not recorded which). The chain links TRBV20-1 to TRBJ2-7; 10 positions match TRBD1. CDR3 in DNA: TGCAGTGCTAGAAGGACAGGGGGATCCCTCGAGCAGTACTTC. Protein product: CSARRTGGSLEQYF.